The 29 T cell receptor beta chains below all came from one sample that was sequenced in a study of T cell repertoires in cytomegalovirus infection. TCRdb recomputed calls from the reads with MiXCR, one row per CDR3 protein. The sample consists of approximately 200,000 distinct CDR3 sequences, 22% of them appearing once. The specimen sequenced was CD8+ T cells from PBMCs. The receptors originated from a human donor in good health (CMV status not recorded). Some clones in this sample may be carry-over from other donors' samples.

This chain connects TRBV10-3 to TRBJ2-3; 7 bases map to TRBD2. After removal of 10 bases from V and 1 base from J, the junction contained 14 bases not matched to a gene. CDR1 and CDR2 (germline): ENHRY, SYGVKD. There are 16 residues in the CDR3. The CDR3, as DNA: TGTGCCACCTATTTGGGGCCTAGCGGCCGCACAGATACGCAGTATTTT. This encodes CATYLGPSGRTDTQYF.

This clonotype was seen ten or more times. This chain joins TRBV7-9 and TRBJ1-2; a possible D gene is TRBD1 (5 bases). The CDR3 spans 13 residues. V was shortened by 2 bases and J by 4 bases, with 8 bases between the two germline ends. The germline V gene encodes CDR1 SEHNR and CDR2 FQNEAQ (reference sequence). CDR3 nucleotide sequence: TGTGCCAGCAGCTTACCAGGGATCTATGGCTACACCTTC. It yields the protein CASSLPGIYGYTF. Based on the CDR3 plus reference TRBV7-9 and TRBJ1-2, the full variable domain is DTGVSQNPRHKITKRGQNVTFRCDPISEHNRLYWYRQTLGQGPEFLTYFQNEAQLEKSRLLSDRFSAERPKGSFSTLEIQRTEQGDSAMYLCASSLPGIYGYTFGSGTRLTVV.

This sequence joins TRBV20-1 and TRBJ2-7, with a weak D call TRBD2 (6 bases). V lost 3 bases and J lost 0, with 9 bases in between. Per the germline V gene, CDR1 is DFQATT and CDR2 is SNEGSKA (reference sequence). CDR3 length: 13 residues. The CDR3 loop is CSARGGDSYEQYF. Written as DNA, the CDR3 is TGCAGTGCTAGGGGCGGGGACTCCTACGAGCAGTACTTC.

This clonotype was counted between two and nine times. V gene TRBV11-3 combines with J gene TRBJ2-1; either TRBD1 or TRBD2 may supply D (7 bases each). Trimming cost V 3 bases and J 7 bases, with 10 bases left between them. Germline V gene lookup returns CDR1 SGHNT and CDR2 YENEEA. The CDR3 runs to 13 residues. The CDR3 region is CASSFRGGNEQFF. The CDR3 DNA reads as TGTGCCAGCAGCTTCAGGGGGGGTAATGAGCAGTTCTTC.

With respect to this clonotype: A much more abundant neighbour one base away suggests this may be a read error. This chain links TRBV7-9 with TRBJ2-3; D is unresolved. CDR3 length equals 13 residues. Germline V gene data show CDR1 as SEHNR and CDR2 as FQNEAQ (reference sequence). The CDR3 loop reads CVSRSDTTDTQYF. CDR3 DNA sequence: TGTGTCAGCAGATCAGACACTACAGATACGCAGTATTTT.

The rearrangement uses TRBV7-9 and TRBJ1-2; D call uncertain. V lost 5 bases and J 8 bases, leaving 18 bases between the germline ends. The CDR3 has 14 amino acids. The germline V gene encodes CDR1 SEHNR and CDR2 FQNEAQ (reference sequence). CDR3 region: CASSLADGSGGYTF. CDR3 in DNA: TGTGCCAGCAGCCTGGCGGACGGGAGCGGGGGCTACACCTTC.

In this sample, this clonotype turned up once. The chain recombines TRBV7-4 with TRBJ1-3, with D possibly matching TRBD1 (6 bases). CDR1 and CDR2 from the germline V gene are SGHVT and SQSDAQ. The CDR3 has 16 amino acids. V dropped 4 bases and J dropped 0 bases, with 13 bases sitting between them. The CDR3 sequence is CASSSTLDSSGNTIYF. CDR3 DNA sequence: TGTGCCAGCAGCTCGACGTTGGACAGCTCTGGAAACACCATATATTTT.

The V gene is TRBV11-1, the J gene TRBJ2-7, with 9 bases aligning to TRBD1. This CDR3 region has 15 residues. The ends lost 1 base at V and 2 bases at J; junction bases unmatched: 3. Germline V gene data show CDR1 as SGHAT and CDR2 as FQDESV (reference sequence). DNA of the CDR3: TGTGCCAGCAGCTTAGTTGGGGACAGGGCCTACGAGCAGTACTTC. Protein: CASSLVGDRAYEQYF.

This clonotype was detected only a few times. The chain carries TRBV5-6 and TRBJ1-2, with 9 nucleotides matching TRBD1. The CDR3 loop spans 17 amino acids. Trimming at V came to 3 bases and at J to 3 bases, leaving 12 bases not matched to a gene. The germline V gene has CDR1 SGHDT and CDR2 YYEEEE. CDR3 sequence (DNA): TGTGCCAGCAGCTCCCGACAGGGGGGAACTCCCCACTATGGCTACACCTTC. Its protein product is CASSSRQGGTPHYGYTF.

This clonotype has only a few counts. The chain uses TRBV19 and TRBJ1-6; 10 nucleotides align to TRBD1. Looked up from germline, CDR1 is LNHDA and CDR2 is SQIVND (reference sequence). With V trimmed by 10 bases and J by 0 bases, 3 bases remained unmatched. The CDR3 is made up of 15 amino acids. In DNA, the CDR3 is TGTGCCACTCGGACAGGGGGCTCCTATAATTCACCCCTCCACTTT. As protein: CATRTGGSYNSPLHF. The whole variable domain, remainder taken from reference TRBV19 and TRBJ1-6, is DGGITQSPKYLFRKEGQNVTLSCEQNLNHDAMYWYRQDPGQGLRLIYYSQIVNDFQKGDIAEGYSVSREKKESFPLTVTSAQKNPTAFYLCATRTGGSYNSPLHFGNGTRLTVT.

The V gene is TRBV28, the J gene TRBJ2-1; tentatively, D is TRBD2 (6 bases). Germline CDR1 and CDR2: MDHEN and SYDVKM. There are 18 residues in the CDR3. V lost 3 bases and J lost 4, with 22 bases in between. CDR3 loop: CASSFLRGGDWIYNEQFF. The CDR3 nucleotides read TGTGCCAGCAGTTTTTTACGTGGAGGGGACTGGATTTACAATGAGCAGTTCTTC.

The V gene is TRBV7-3, the J gene TRBJ2-7, with 7 bases identical to TRBD2. This CDR3 is built from 15 residues. V lost 5 bases and J lost 4; bases outside the gene matches: 11. CDR1 and CDR2 from the germline V gene are SGHTA and FQGTGA. The CDR3 DNA reads TGTGCCAGCAGCCCCGGGGTAGCGGGTCGGTACGAGCAGTACTTC. Amino acids: CASSPGVAGRYEQYF. Variable domain in full (rest from reference TRBV7-3 and TRBJ2-7): GAGVSQTPSNKVTEKGKYVELRCDPISGHTALYWYRQSLGQGPEFLIYFQGTGAADDSGLPNDRFFAVRPEGSVSTLKIQRTERGDSAVYLCASSPGVAGRYEQYFGPGTRLTVT.

This clonotype has ten or more counts. This chain uses TRBV7-8 with TRBJ1-2; D is possibly TRBD1 (5 bases). Germline-derived CDR1 and CDR2 are SGHVS and FQNEAQ. CDR3 length equals 13 residues. The V gene lost 5 bases and the J gene lost 9 bases, with 16 bases spanning the gap. The CDR3 DNA sequence: TGTGCCAGCAGCCCTGGGGCAGGATTAAGCTACACCTTC. Translation: CASSPGAGLSYTF. The entire variable domain, with the rest obtained from reference TRBV7-8 and TRBJ1-2, is as follows: GAGVSQSPRYKVAKRGQDVALRCDPISGHVSLFWYQQALGQGPEFLTYFQNEAQLDKSGLPSDRFFAERPEGSVSTLKIQRTQQEDSAVYLCASSPGAGLSYTFGSGTRLTVV.

The sample holds a few counts of this clonotype. The J gene is TRBJ2-1, the V gene TRBV13, with 11 positions matching TRBD2. After removal of 2 bases from V and 0 bases from J, the junction contained 9 bases not matched to a gene. There are 19 residues in the CDR3. Germline values: CDR1 PRHDT, CDR2 FYEKMQ (reference sequence). CDR3 loop: CASSLTASGGMSSYNEQFF. CDR3 coding DNA: TGTGCCAGCAGCTTAACGGCTAGCGGGGGGATGAGCTCCTACAATGAGCAGTTCTTC.

The genes are TRBV2 and TRBJ2-2, with D uncertain. V shed 3 bases and J shed 6 bases, with 8 bases lying between them. In germline, CDR1 is SNHLY, CDR2 FYNNEI. There are 13 residues in the CDR3. CDR3 nucleotide sequence: TGTGCCAGCAGTGATTCCTGGGCCGGGGAGCTGTTTTTT. Translated: CASSDSWAGELFF.

Many counts were recorded for this clonotype. The chain employs TRBV15 and TRBJ2-1, with D possibly matching TRBD2 (5 bases). Germline V gene data show CDR1 as LNHNV and CDR2 as YYDKDF (reference sequence). The V end lost 5 bases, the J end lost 9 bases, and 17 bases lay between the germline ends. The CDR3 consists of 14 residues. CDR3 sequence reads: CATSAWRGQREQFF. CDR3 coding DNA: TGTGCCACCAGCGCCTGGCGAGGGCAACGTGAGCAGTTCTTC.

The V gene is TRBV9, the J gene TRBJ2-1; D possibly corresponds to TRBD1 (6 bases). The V and J ends lost 3 bases and 9 bases respectively, with 19 bases between them. CDR1 SGDLS and CDR2 YYNGEE come from the germline V gene. This CDR3 has 15 residues. CDR3: CASSAGRQGPGEQFF. The CDR3 coding sequence is TGTGCCAGCAGCGCCGGGCGGCAGGGGCCTGGTGAGCAGTTCTTC.

This clonotype has more than one count but fewer than ten. The chain uses TRBV20-1 and TRBJ2-7; D may correspond to TRBD1 or TRBD2 (7 bases each). CDR3 length equals 14 residues. CDR1 DFQATT and CDR2 SNEGSKA come from the germline V gene (reference sequence). V lost 5 bases to trimming and J lost 1 base, with 15 bases between them. This chain's CDR3 is CSAFDREGSYEQYF. DNA of the CDR3: TGCAGTGCTTTCGACAGGGAGGGTTCCTACGAGCAGTACTTC.

As regards this clonotype: This could be a read error, since a much larger clone is one nucleotide away. The chain uses TRBV7-2 and TRBJ2-7, with TRBD1 matching over 9 bases. Germline V gives CDR1 SGHTA, CDR2 FQGNSA. The CDR3 spans 16 residues. The CDR3 DNA follows: TGTGTCAGCAGCCCGCAGACCGGGACAGGGTACTACGAGCAGTACTTC. This gives the protein CVSSPQTGTGYYEQYF.

V is TRBV20-1 and J is TRBJ2-1; no clear D. The CDR3 is 16 residues long. Germline V CDR1 and CDR2: DFQATT, SNEGSKA (reference sequence). V was trimmed by 0 bases and J by 0 bases, leaving 12 bases between them. CDR3 coding DNA: TGCAGTGCTAGAGACCCCCGCGAGAGCTCCTACAATGAGCAGTTCTTC. Translated: CSARDPRESSYNEQFF.

The chain uses TRBV20-1 and TRBJ1-1; TRBD1 might be the D (6 bases). V shed 6 bases and J shed 0 bases, with 23 bases lying between them. Germline lookup yields CDR1 DFQATT and CDR2 SNEGSKA (reference sequence). This CDR3 spans 17 amino acids. The CDR3 coding sequence is TGCAGTGCCCTGCTTGGGCAGGGGTCAAACCTGAACACTGAAGCTTTCTTT. Translation: CSALLGQGSNLNTEAFF.

The V gene is TRBV7-9, the J gene TRBJ2-1, with D perhaps TRBD2 (6 bases). Trimming took off 3 bases at V and 3 bases at J, with 12 bases between the two ends. CDR3 size: 15 residues. Germline CDR1 is SEHNR and CDR2 is FQNEAQ (reference sequence). CDR3 amino acids: CASSFGRDLYNEQFF. The DNA for the CDR3 is TGTGCCAGCAGCTTTGGGCGGGACCTCTACAATGAGCAGTTCTTC.

Only a few counts were recorded for this clonotype. The J gene is TRBJ2-2, the V gene TRBV20-1; 14 positions match TRBD2. The CDR3 runs to 16 residues. The germline V gene has CDR1 DFQATT and CDR2 SNEGSKA (reference sequence). The V gene end was trimmed by 5 bases and the J gene end by 2 bases; junction bases not matched to a gene: 4. CDR3 amino acids: CSAPGLAGENTGELFF. CDR3 coding DNA: TGCAGTGCTCCGGGACTAGCGGGGGAAAACACCGGGGAGCTGTTTTTT.

This clonotype was detected many times. CDR3 protein: CASSLETENTEAFF. CDR3 DNA sequence: TGTGCCAGCAGCTTGGAGACAGAGAACACTGAAGCTTTCTTT. V and J are TRBV5-5 and TRBJ1-1; a weak D match, TRBD1 (5 bases). Germline lookup yields CDR1 SGHKS and CDR2 YYEKEE (reference sequence). The CDR3 consists of 14 residues. V was cut by 0 bases and J by 1 base, with 7 bases left in between.

Ten or more counts support this clonotype. The chain employs TRBV7-2 and TRBJ2-1; 8 bases are shared with TRBD2. The V gene end was trimmed by 4 bases and the J gene end by 2 bases; junction bases not matched to a gene: 4. The CDR3 is made up of 15 amino acids. CDR1 is SGHTA and CDR2 is FQGNSA in the germline V gene. CDR3 in amino acids: CASSSTSAPYNEQFF. CDR3 in DNA: TGTGCCAGCAGCTCGACTAGCGCACCCTACAATGAGCAGTTCTTC.

The V gene is TRBV7-8, the J gene TRBJ2-1, with TRBD2 matching 10 bases. Germline V CDR1 and CDR2: SGHVS, FQNEAQ. CDR3 length: 17 amino acids. V gave up 1 base and J gave up 9 bases; unmatched junction bases: 12. The CDR3 bases are TGTGCCAGCAGCTTAGACCGAGCGGGGGGGCCCTTCGCTGAGCAGTTCTTC. Translated, it gives CASSLDRAGGPFAEQFF.

The table lists this clonotype with many counts. V usage is TRBV7-6 and J usage is TRBJ1-6; 8 nucleotides agree with TRBD1. Trimming removed 6 bases from V and 8 bases from J; junction bases left unmatched: 6. Germline V gives CDR1 SGHVS, CDR2 FNYEAQ. The CDR3 loop spans 14 amino acids. The CDR3 nucleotides read TGTGCCAGCAGGCTCGGACAGGGAGATTCACCCCTCCACTTT. Translation gives CASRLGQGDSPLHF.

This clonotype has a handful of counts. This rearrangement joins TRBV20-1 to TRBJ2-1; possibly TRBD2 for D (6 bases). Trimming shortened V by 1 base and J by 9 bases, and 16 bases separated the two germline ends. CDR3 length: 14 residues. Per the germline V gene, CDR1 is DFQATT and CDR2 is SNEGSKA (reference sequence). The CDR3 sequence is CSARGGGMAGEQFF. CDR3 bases: TGCAGTGCTAGAGGCGGAGGGATGGCCGGTGAGCAGTTCTTC.

This clonotype was picked up one time. This chain joins TRBV6-2 or TRBV6-3 and TRBJ1-1, with unresolved D. Germline V CDR1 and CDR2: MNHEY, SVGEGT. This CDR3 comprises 14 residues. V was trimmed by 8 bases and J by 4 bases, leaving 17 bases between them. The CDR3 sequence is CASRAWGSVTEAFF. The CDR3 nucleotides are TGTGCCAGCCGCGCGTGGGGAAGTGTCACTGAAGCTTTCTTT.